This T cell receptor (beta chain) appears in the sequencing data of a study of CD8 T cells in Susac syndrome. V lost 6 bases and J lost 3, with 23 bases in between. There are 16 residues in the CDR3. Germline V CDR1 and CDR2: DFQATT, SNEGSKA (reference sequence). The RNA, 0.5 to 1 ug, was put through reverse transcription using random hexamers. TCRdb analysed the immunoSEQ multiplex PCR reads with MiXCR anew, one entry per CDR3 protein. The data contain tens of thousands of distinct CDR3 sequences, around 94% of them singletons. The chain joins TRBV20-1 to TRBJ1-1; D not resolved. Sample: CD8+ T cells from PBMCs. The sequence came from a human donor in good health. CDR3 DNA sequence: TGCAGTGCAAAAAGATTTGGGAGGATGGAGGACACTGAAGCTTTCTTT. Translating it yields CSAKRFGRMEDTEAFF.